What follows are 19 T cell receptor beta chains derived from one specimen sequenced in a study of beta chain features in type 1 diabetes. Expressed TCRB transcripts were sequenced, since all the RNA that had been isolated was reverse transcribed. Sequencing used immunoSEQ multiplex PCR; TCRdb keeps in-frame clones, though not all of them. The profile covers around 330,000 clones, with approximately 10% appearing a single time and about 0.015% taken by the ten largest. The sample comprised naive CD4+ T cells from blood. The receptors originated from a woman in her twenties or thirties in good health.

The rearrangement uses TRBV6-1 and TRBJ2-5; 9 bases are shared with TRBD1. The CDR3 has 15 amino acids. Germline trimming cut 3 bases from V and 5 bases from J; bases unmatched to any gene: 7. The V gene's germline CDR1 is MNHNS and CDR2 SASEGT. The CDR3 is CASSDPGTGKETQYF. DNA of the CDR3: TGTGCCAGCAGTGACCCCGGGACAGGGAAGGAGACCCAGTACTTC.

CDR3: CAYQKWDRKETQYF. The CDR3 nucleotides read TGTGCCTACCAAAAGTGGGACAGAAAAGAGACCCAGTACTTC. The gene calls are TRBV30 and TRBJ2-5; 7 bases fit TRBD1. This CDR3 has 14 residues. The V and J ends lost 7 bases and 3 bases, in that order; junction bases with no gene match: 11. Germline CDR1 GTSNPN, CDR2 SVGIG (reference sequence).

The chain is built from TRBV2 and TRBJ2-5, with 8 bases matching TRBD2. CDR1 is SNHLY, CDR2 FYNNEI, per germline. This CDR3 spans 15 amino acids. V shed 7 bases, J shed 2 bases, and the junction held 9 bases outside the gene matches. CDR3 bases: TGTGCCAGCACCGTAGCGGGACTGAGGCAAGAGACCCAGTACTTC. It yields the protein CASTVAGLRQETQYF.

This clone was seen only a few times. The rearrangement links TRBV5-4 to TRBJ2-2; 8 bases line up with TRBD2. Per the germline V gene, CDR1 is SGHNT and CDR2 is YYREEE (reference sequence). The CDR3 has 16 amino acids. J gave up 8 bases and V 4 bases, and 13 bases lay outside the gene matches. CDR3 sequence: CASSLDAGGRPGELFF. The CDR3 nucleotides are TGTGCCAGCAGCCTCGATGCGGGAGGCCGACCAGGGGAGCTGTTTTTT.

The rearrangement joins TRBV6-5 to TRBJ2-1; 8 bases are a match to TRBD1. Germline V lookup: CDR1 MNHEY, CDR2 SVGAGI. V gave up 5 bases and J gave up 1 base; unmatched junction bases: 4. This CDR3 is 15 amino acids long. CDR3 sequence (DNA): TGTGCCAGCAGTCCGGACAGGGTTTCCTACAATGAGCAGTTCTTC. This sequence encodes CASSPDRVSYNEQFF.

The chain joins TRBV6-5 to TRBJ2-1; 9 nucleotides line up with TRBD2. The V gene end was trimmed by 5 bases and the J gene end by 5 bases; junction bases not matched to a gene: 4. The V gene's germline CDR1 is MNHEY and CDR2 SVGAGI. The CDR3 is 14 residues long. The CDR3 reads CASSRGLAHNEQFF. In DNA form, the CDR3 reads TGTGCCAGCAGTCGAGGACTAGCGCACAATGAGCAGTTCTTC.

This clone appeared a few times. The CDR3 loop is CASSFPGTTQYF. CDR3 DNA: TGTGCCAGCAGCTTTCCGGGAACTACGCAGTATTTT. The chain is built from TRBV7-3 and TRBJ2-3, with D tentatively TRBD2 (5 bases). Germline values: CDR1 SGHTA, CDR2 FQGTGA. CDR3 length equals 12 residues. The V and J ends lost 3 bases and 8 bases respectively, with 9 bases between them.

J is TRBJ1-5 and V is TRBV7-9; the D is unclear. Germline V gene sequence: CDR1 SEHNR, CDR2 FQNEAQ (reference sequence). The CDR3 has 17 residues. The V end lost 3 bases, the J end lost 5 bases, and 20 bases lay between the germline ends. The DNA of the CDR3 is TGTGCCAGCAGCTTGGAACCGCGAGACATAGGATATCAGCCCCAGCATTTT. Translated: CASSLEPRDIGYQPQHF.

The CDR3 here is CASSRGRDSYNEQFF. In DNA, the CDR3 is TGTGCCAGCAGCCGGGGCAGGGACTCCTACAATGAGCAGTTCTTC. The V gene is TRBV14, the J gene TRBJ2-1, with TRBD1 as a possible D gene (5 bases). Per germline, CDR1 SGHDN and CDR2 FVKESK. V was trimmed by 4 bases and J by 0 bases, leaving 10 bases between them. The CDR3 has 15 residues.

This clone has just a few counts. The chain has TRBV7-9 and TRBJ2-7; 9 nucleotides align to TRBD2. The end of the DNA fits TRBJ2-1 better, so the J call may be wrong. The CDR3 length is 14 residues. Germline-derived CDR1 and CDR2 are SEHNR and FQNEAQ (reference sequence). The DNA for the CDR3 is TGTGCCAGCAGCTCTCTAGCGGGATACAATGAGCAGTTCTTC. Translating gives CASSSLAGYNEQFF.

This clone came up once. The gene calls are TRBV18 and TRBJ1-1, with D maybe TRBD1 (5 bases). CDR1 and CDR2 from the germline V gene are KGHSH and LQKENI. The CDR3 is 17 residues long. The V gene lost 0 bases and the J gene lost 1 base, with 15 bases spanning the gap. The CDR3 protein is CASSPPNQGWKNTEAFF. CDR3 nucleotides: TGTGCCAGCTCACCACCTAATCAGGGATGGAAGAACACTGAAGCTTTCTTT.

The chain recombines TRBV28 with TRBJ2-2; 8 bases line up with TRBD1. The CDR3 spans 13 residues. The germline CDR1 and CDR2 sequences are MDHEN and SYDVKM. J was trimmed by 7 bases and V by 10 bases; bases with no gene match: 8. CDR3 in amino acids: CATVDRADGELFF. The CDR3, as DNA: TGTGCCACCGTGGACAGGGCGGACGGGGAGCTGTTTTTT.

The genes are TRBV25-1 and TRBJ1-1; 8 bases fit TRBD1. Unmatched junction bases numbered 4, after V lost 6 bases and J lost 1 base. Germline values: CDR1 MGHDK, CDR2 SYGVNS. The CDR3 spans 14 residues. This CDR3 is CASSPQGGNTEAFF. The CDR3 nucleotides read TGTGCCAGCAGCCCACAGGGGGGGAACACTGAAGCTTTCTTT.

A few counts support this clone. The chain carries TRBV7-9 and TRBJ2-7, with 8 bases identical to TRBD1. In germline, CDR1 is SEHNR, CDR2 FQNEAQ (reference sequence). Trimming took 2 bases from V and 5 from J; bases not matched to a gene: 5. The CDR3 extends over 14 amino acids. The CDR3 DNA sequence: TGTGCCAGCAGCTTAACGGGACAGGCCCACGAGCAGTACTTC. Translated: CASSLTGQAHEQYF.

This clone was counted only a few times. The V call is TRBV30, the J call TRBJ2-7; D possibly corresponds to TRBD2 (7 bases). Per germline, CDR1 GTSNPN and CDR2 SVGIG (reference sequence). The CDR3 is 14 amino acids. Deletions cut 1 base from V and 7 bases from J, with 17 bases between. CDR3 loop: CAWSAGGPVREQYF. DNA of the CDR3: TGTGCCTGGAGTGCGGGGGGCCCAGTTAGGGAGCAGTACTTC.

This clone was counted a few times. V gene TRBV7-9 combines with J gene TRBJ1-2, with D unresolved. The germline V gene encodes CDR1 SEHNR and CDR2 FQNEAQ (reference sequence). The CDR3 spans 14 residues. V lost 5 bases and J 0 bases, leaving 10 bases between the germline ends. The CDR3 DNA reads TGTGCCAGCAGCCTGAACGGTCCTAACTATGGCTACACCTTC. Protein: CASSLNGPNYGYTF.

V gene TRBV7-9 combines with J gene TRBJ1-1; possible D gene TRBD1, 5 bases. Germline lookup yields CDR1 SEHNR and CDR2 FQNEAQ (reference sequence). The CDR3 loop spans 16 amino acids. Trimming left V 5 bases short and J 5 bases short, with 21 bases between. Here the CDR3 reads CASSPTGTAGRTEAFF. In DNA, the CDR3 is TGTGCCAGCAGCCCCACAGGTACTGCCGGAAGGACTGAAGCTTTCTTT.

The chain joins TRBV7-2 to TRBJ1-5; 7 nucleotides match TRBD1. The CDR3 is 14 amino acids. V lost 2 bases, J lost 2 bases, and 0 bases stayed unmatched. Germline values: CDR1 SGHTA, CDR2 FQGNSA. The CDR3 spells CASSLTGGNQPQHF. DNA for the CDR3: TGTGCCAGCAGCTTAACAGGGGGCAATCAGCCCCAGCATTTT.

The V gene is TRBV5-1, the J gene TRBJ2-4, with 14 bases that match TRBD2. The CDR3 has 19 amino acids. Germline V gene lookup returns CDR1 SGHRS and CDR2 YFSETQ. The V and J ends lost 2 bases and 2 bases, in that order; junction bases with no gene match: 9. CDR3 in DNA: TGCGCCAGCAGCTTACAGCTCGGGACTAGCGGGGGCACCAAAAACATTCAGTACTTC. Its translation: CASSLQLGTSGGTKNIQYF. Drawing the rest from reference TRBV5-1 and TRBJ2-4, the complete variable domain is KAGVTQTPRYLIKTRGQQVTLSCSPISGHRSVSWYQQTPGQGLQFLFEYFSETQRNKGNFPGRFSGRQFSNSRSEMNVSTLELGDSALYLCASSLQLGTSGGTKNIQYFGAGTRLSVL.